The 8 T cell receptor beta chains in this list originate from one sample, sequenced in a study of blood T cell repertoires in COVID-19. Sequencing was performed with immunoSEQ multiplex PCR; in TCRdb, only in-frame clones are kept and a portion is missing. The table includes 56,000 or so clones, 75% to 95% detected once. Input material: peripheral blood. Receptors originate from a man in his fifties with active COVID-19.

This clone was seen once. CDR3 sequence reads: CASSFKGAGYTF. The CDR3 DNA reads as TGTGCCAGCAGCTTCAAGGGGGCTGGCTACACCTTC. The chain joins TRBV5-6 to TRBJ1-2; 7 bases map to TRBD1. V shed 2 bases, J shed 7 bases, and the junction held 2 bases outside the gene matches. The CDR3 is 12 residues long. Germline V gene sequence: CDR1 SGHDT, CDR2 YYEEEE.

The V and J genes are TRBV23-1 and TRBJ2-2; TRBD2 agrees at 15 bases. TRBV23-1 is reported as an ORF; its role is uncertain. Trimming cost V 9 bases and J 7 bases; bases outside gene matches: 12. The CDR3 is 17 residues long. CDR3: CASPRRGLAGGVGELFF. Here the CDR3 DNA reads TGCGCCAGTCCCCGACGGGGACTAGCGGGAGGAGTCGGGGAGCTGTTTTTT.

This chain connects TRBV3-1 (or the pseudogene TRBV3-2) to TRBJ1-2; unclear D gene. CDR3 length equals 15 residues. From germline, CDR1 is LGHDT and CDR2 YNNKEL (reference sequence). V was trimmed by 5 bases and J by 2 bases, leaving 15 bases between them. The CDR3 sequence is CASSFQRGLNYGYTF. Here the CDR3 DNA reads TGTGCCAGCAGCTTTCAGCGAGGACTGAACTATGGCTACACCTTC.

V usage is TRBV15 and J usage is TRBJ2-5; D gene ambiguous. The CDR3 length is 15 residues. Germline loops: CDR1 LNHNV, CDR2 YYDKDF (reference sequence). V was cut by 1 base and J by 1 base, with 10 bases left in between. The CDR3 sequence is CATSRGGASQETQYF. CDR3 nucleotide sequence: TGTGCCACCAGCAGAGGTGGAGCGTCCCAAGAGACCCAGTACTTC.

This chain's CDR3 is CASSDLTGPRLHTEAFF. As DNA, the CDR3 is TGTGCCAGCAGTGATTTGACAGGACCACGTCTCCACACTGAAGCTTTCTTT. The rearrangement joins TRBV2 to TRBJ1-1, with a possible D match to TRBD1 (6 bases). Per the germline V gene, CDR1 is SNHLY and CDR2 is FYNNEI. V lost 3 bases and J lost 3, with 20 bases in between. This CDR3 is built from 17 residues. The complete variable domain, with remaining parts taken from reference TRBV2 and TRBJ1-1, reads EPEVTQTPSHQVTQMGQEVILRCVPISNHLYFYWYRQILGQKVEFLVSFYNNEISEKSEIFDDQFSVERPDGSNFTLKIRSTKLEDSAMYFCASSDLTGPRLHTEAFFGQGTRLTVV.

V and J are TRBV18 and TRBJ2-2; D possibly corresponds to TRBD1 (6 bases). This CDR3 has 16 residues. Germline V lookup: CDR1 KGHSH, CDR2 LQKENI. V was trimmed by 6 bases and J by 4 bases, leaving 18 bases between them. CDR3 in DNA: TGTGCCAGCTCGCTGATCGGACAGTCGGGCACCGGGGAGCTGTTTTTT. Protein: CASSLIGQSGTGELFF. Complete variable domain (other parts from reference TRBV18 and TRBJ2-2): NAGVMQNPRHLVRRRGQEARLRCSPMKGHSHVYWYRQLPEEGLKFMVYLQKENIIDESGMPKERFSAEFPKEGPSILRIQQVVRGDSAAYFCASSLIGQSGTGELFFGEGSRLTVL.

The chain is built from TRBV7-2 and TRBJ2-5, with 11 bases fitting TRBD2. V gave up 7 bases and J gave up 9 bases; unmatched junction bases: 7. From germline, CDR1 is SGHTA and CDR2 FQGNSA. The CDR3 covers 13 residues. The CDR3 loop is CASNLAGGSSQYF. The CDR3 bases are TGTGCCAGCAACCTAGCGGGGGGTTCGTCCCAGTACTTC.

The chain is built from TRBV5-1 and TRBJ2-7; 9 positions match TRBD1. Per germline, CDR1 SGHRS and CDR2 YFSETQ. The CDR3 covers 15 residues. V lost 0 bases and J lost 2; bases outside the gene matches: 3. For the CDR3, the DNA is TGCGCCAGCAGCTTGGCCGGGACAGGGACCTACGAGCAGTACTTC. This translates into CASSLAGTGTYEQYF.